This T cell receptor beta chain stems from a study of cytomegalovirus exposure and HLA in healthy donors. Clones were read by immunoSEQ multiplex PCR, and TCRdb kept only the in-frame ones, dropping some. Here the sample spans around 130,000 clones, more than 70% being singletons. This clone has a handful of counts. The sequenced sample was PBMCs. This TCR derives from a man between 25 and 39 years old in good health and CMV-seronegative.

The CDR3 DNA sequence: TGCGCCAGCAGCCACCTAACCGGGGACAGTGGAAACACCATATATTTT. This gives the protein CASSHLTGDSGNTIYF. The J gene is TRBJ1-3, the V gene TRBV4-3, with 7 positions matching TRBD1. This CDR3 has 16 residues. Trimming cost V 3 bases and J 3 bases; bases outside gene matches: 8. Germline assignment: CDR1 LGHNA and CDR2 YSLEER.